This T cell receptor (beta chain) was sequenced in a study of cytomegalovirus exposure and HLA in healthy donors (dated by TCRdb to the late 2010s). Regarding the complete study: According to an earlier analysis of 550 to 750 of the donors, about 170 million T cells yielded 117 million unique TCR beta sequences and less than 300 Gb of sequence data. Roughly 310 gigabases of sequencing data and 80 million or so unique TCR sequences were included in an early release covering over 600 HLA-typed donors. The genetic ancestry cluster associated with self-reported Caucasian donors included 70% to 85% of the 398 genotyped donors. The study aimed to test whether cataloging public T cell receptors could reveal signatures of past pathogen exposure. The T cell repertoires of some 670 subjects were profiled by immunosequencing and related to cytomegalovirus serostatus. A separate validation cohort of more than 100 different subjects was used in addition to the roughly 670-subject first cohort. The study combined high-throughput TCR immunosequencing, statistical association of individual TCRs with disease status, and machine learning to predict cytomegalovirus infection status. A later analysis re-examined previously published TCR beta repertoires from about 670 donors and added high-resolution HLA genotyping to investigate patterns of TCR occurrence. In the later analysis, no new phenotypic data were used to find candidate immune exposures; instead, reliance was placed on TCR beta sequences and their occurrence across donors. An earlier analysis of approximately 630 of the donors applied high-throughput TCR beta sequencing to assess whether each TCR beta V gene segment acted as functional or pseudogenic. Alongside the repertoire data, information on donor age, sex, ethnicity and CMV serostatus was compiled. In a later genetic analysis, genome-wide SNP genotypes for about 65% of the roughly 670 donors were used, and that subset was treated as a discovery cohort. All discovery cohort repertoires had been generated on a single sequencing platform. HLA typing included class I and class II loci at four-digit resolution. Typing coverage varied by locus: roughly 629-630 donors for A, B, C, DRB1 and DQB1; approximately 520 for DQA1; over 600 for DPA1; fewer than 480 for DPB1. About five DR-DQ haplotypes were treated as single units for association and clustering because of strong linkage in the cohort. Among 398 genotyped donors of the cohort, an average of around 240,000 unique TCR beta nucleotide sequences were sequenced per donor, around 20% of them non-productive. The investigation overall reported the following: For the cohort, immune exposure information was limited to CMV serostatus. According to a later analysis, most CMV-associated TCR beta chains appeared to be HLA-restricted, and the HLA associations seemed to be driven largely by CMV exposure. A cluster of highly shared sequence variants was judged likely to represent a technical artifact of the sequencing pipeline. A further reported finding was that TCR beta sequences accurately predicted the HLA-A and HLA-B alleles for most subjects in the first cohort. While some public TCRs were present in many individuals, most TCR sequences turned up only very rarely across donors. Compared with equally common non-associated chains, HLA-associated TCR beta chains in a later analysis were more clonally expanded and had lower generation probabilities. According to a later analysis, parvovirus B19, influenza, CMV and Epstein-Barr virus appeared linked to several top co-occurrence clusters. The cohort was sequenced for TCR beta chains only, and without alpha or paired-chain data the features that could be detected were limited. Linkage disequilibrium might explain the correlated functional status among segregating V segments, but an unknown experimental factor could not be ruled out. Presence/absence analyses assumed roughly uniform sequencing depth across donors, an assumption that may not hold. At a false discovery rate of 0.05, a later analysis linked 15,000 to 20,000 TCR beta sequences to specific HLA alleles. The study listed 150 to 200 TCR beta chains as associated with cytomegalovirus. V-gene and J-gene trimming of TCR beta chains was associated with a missense DCLRE1C variant in a later genetic analysis, and the association was replicated in an independent cohort. The earlier analysis of around 600 of the donors excluded 15 to 20 rarely observed V segments, including chromosome 9 orphons, because counts were too low. In vitro tests confirmed that a few of the cytomegalovirus-associated TCR beta chains recognize cytomegalovirus antigens. Cytomegalovirus status was reported to be diagnosed by the classifier with high specificity and sensitivity in both the original and validation cohorts. A later analysis found that TCR association rates varied across HLA loci, with DRB1 alleles showing the most associated TCRs and HLA-C alleles the fewest. In a later genetic analysis, fewer N-insertions in productive TCRs were reported among donors in an Asian-associated ancestry cluster than the roughly 700-donor mean. Strong co-occurrence of HLA alleles, especially DR and DQ, made assigning TCR associations to individual alleles difficult. The authors suggested that the approach could potentially be generalized to other disease states and immunological phenotypes. Because HLA typing was unavailable for some donors at each locus, only the typed subset was used in association tests. In an earlier analysis of about 600 of the donors, most TCR beta V segments appeared in productive rearrangements about 87% or about 30% of the time, broadly matching IMGT annotations.

The library relied on the immunoSEQ multiplex PCR assay. For the multiplex PCR, a mixture combining 60 forward primers for TCR Vbeta segments and 13 reverse primers for TCR Jbeta segments was used. The CDR3 region of rearranged TCR beta genes was amplified from genomic DNA by a multiplex PCR assay. Amplified TCR beta libraries were sequenced as 87-base-pair reads on the Illumina HiSeq System. On the study's bioinformatics: In a later analysis, tens of millions of unique TCR beta chains were counted across the roughly 700 repertoires, and about 10 million of these chains were shared by at least two donors. A nearest-neighbor algorithm error-corrected the raw reads and collapsed the reads into unique sequences, merging closely related sequences to remove PCR and sequencing errors. CDR3 sequences were aligned to IMGT reference sequences to assign V, D and J gene segments. Each retained sequence needed at least a six-nucleotide match to both a V gene segment and a J gene segment. Rearrangements were classified as productive when the CDR3 lacked stop codons and remained in frame with V and J, and all other rearrangements were classified as non-productive. CDR3 was defined by IMGT convention, running from the second conserved V-encoded cysteine to the conserved J-encoded phenylalanine. Sequences without an unambiguous match to a single V gene segment were excluded from the earlier analysis of 450 to 650 of the donors. In an earlier analysis of about 590 of the donors, a V segment was called functional when productive rearrangements were above 56.7%, and segregating when the standard deviation between donors exceeded 5%. A statistical classification framework was built for diagnosing cytomegalovirus status from the catalog of TCR beta chain sequences. V and J gene assignment, in a later analysis, came from comparing TCR nucleotide sequences with IMGT/GENE-DB human TR gene sequences. Using the TCRdist pipeline, a later analysis assigned CDR3 sequences along with most-parsimonious VDJ recombination scenarios. In a later analysis, every TCR beta chain was defined by the combination of its CDR3 amino acid sequence and its V-gene family, and reads without a unique V-gene family were dropped. A later analysis removed 450 to 600 highly shared, low-generation-probability nucleotide sequences to deal with suspected cross-contamination and a sequencing artifact. For each public chain, a later analysis derived a clonal expansion index from normalized ranks of inferred template counts within each repertoire. Generation probabilities in a later analysis came from a VDJ recombination model fitted to out-of-frame rearrangements, and those results were checked against IGoR. In a later analysis, hypergeometric tests were used to score TCR-TCR, TCR-HLA and TCR-CMV co-occurrence, with a repertoire-size bias correction applied to TCR pairs. To estimate false discovery rates, a later analysis permuted the HLA or CMV assignments 20 times. In a later analysis, co-occurring TCRs were grouped using DBSCAN, and TCRdist sequence similarity was added for clustering within HLA-allele-positive subsets. Repertoires with fewer than 30,000 or more than 120,000 public chains, plus five repertoires with anomalous nucleotide sharing, were excluded from co-occurrence clustering. What TCRdb holds here is the immuneACCESS table cut down to in-frame rearrangements. Part of the clones is not present; checked against another copy, under half of the missing clones reflect an unresolved V gene, and the others are unexplained. From that table come the V and J calls and clone size; the DNA was used to work out D and trimming. Recorded for this sample are approximately 130,000 clones; around 77% of them occurred a single time. Approximately 1.2% of the sample belongs to the ten largest clones.

Details on this clone: Its antigen is currently not known. Per-nucleotide qualities are absent, and no much larger clonotype sits a single base away.

The cohort comprised fewer than 700 healthy bone marrow donors. Cohort members were all nominally healthy when sampled, although unrecorded immune exposures were likely present. The donor tested CMV seronegative and was one of the 352 seronegative cohort members. A peripheral blood sample was provided by each donor, and peripheral blood mononuclear cells were used for TCR beta sequencing. The Qiagen DNeasy Blood Extraction Kit was used to extract genomic DNA from the blood cell samples. This receptor was obtained from a man aged 50 or older in good health and CMV-seronegative. The sample taken for sequencing was PBMCs.

The CDR3 reads as follows: CASSDKAGEVVEQFF. The nucleotide sequence reads TGTGCCAGCAGCGATAAAGCGGGAGAGGTGGTTGAGCAGTTCTTC. This receptor chain uses TRBV7-9 and TRBJ2-1, with TRBD2 matching 8 junction bases. The CDR3 runs 15 amino acids, cysteine and phenylalanine included. The sequence is cut down to CDR3 DNA, 45 bases in frame from base 1. V is pruned by 5 bases and J by 9 bases, leaving 12 bases of the junction without a gene match. Reading the germline V gene (reference sequence) gives CDR1 SEHNR and CDR2 FQNEAQ.